A selection of T cell receptor beta chains follows, all from one sample in a study of cytotoxic CD8 clonotypes in ibrutinib-treated CLL. Measured with immunoSEQ multiplex PCR; TCRdb has only the in-frame clones, and not every one. The repertoire consists of 200,000 or so clones, with roughly 65% occurring once and the leading ten covering 5.9%. The specimen comprised PBMCs, sampled after 12 months of ibrutinib treatment. Receptors originate from a human donor with chronic lymphocytic leukemia. CDR3s include the opening cysteine and the closing phenylalanine or tryptophan. D genes are given only for firm matches. Clone size is given for some rows only: seen once, a few or many times, or a class if the clone is expanded.

d_call	v_call	clone_size	j_call	cdr3_aa	cdr3_nt
TRBD1	TRBV7-2	NA	TRBJ1-5	CASSLPGQGALGQPQHF	TGTGCCAGCAGCCTTCCGGGACAGGGGGCTTTGGGGCAGCCCCAGCATTTT
TRBD1	TRBV2	NA	TRBJ2-5	CASSEARGRGWETQYF	TGTGCCAGCAGTGAAGCTAGAGGCAGGGGGTGGGAGACCCAGTACTTC
TRBD1	TRBV7-3	once	TRBJ1-2	CASSPGQGIYGYTF	TGTGCCAGCAGCCCCGGACAGGGGATTTATGGCTACACCTTC
TRBD2	TRBV6-6	few	TRBJ2-3	CASSYGGGTADTQYF	TGTGCCAGCAGTTACGGGGGGGGGACGGCAGATACGCAGTATTTT
NA	TRBV4-2	few	TRBJ2-2	CASSPQLVDAGELFF	TGTGCCAGCAGCCCCCAACTAGTTGACGCCGGGGAGCTGTTTTTT
NA	TRBV5-1	once	TRBJ1-2	CASSFQGDGYTF	TGCGCCAGCAGCTTCCAGGGCGATGGCTACACCTTC
NA	TRBV6-5	NA	TRBJ2-7	CASRAASYEQYF	TGTGCCAGCAGAGCAGCCTCCTACGAGCAGTACTTC
NA	TRBV4-1	NA	TRBJ1-5	CASSQESDRNNQPQHF	TGCGCCAGCAGCCAAGAATCAGACAGGAACAATCAGCCCCAGCATTTT
NA	TRBV6-5	NA	TRBJ1-5	CASSRNGGEGQPQHF	TGTGCCAGCAGTCGCAACGGGGGGGAGGGTCAGCCCCAGCATTTT
NA	TRBV6-5	NA	TRBJ1-4	CASRSRGALEKLFF	TGTGCCAGCAGAAGCCGGGGGGCGCTAGAAAAACTGTTTTTT
NA	TRBV2	NA	TRBJ1-2	CASTFTDYGYTF	TGTGCCAGCACTTTCACAGACTATGGCTACACCTTC
NA	TRBV7-3	NA	TRBJ2-1	CASSSTTGTGNNEQFF	TGTGCCAGCAGCTCAACGACCGGGACTGGCAACAATGAGCAGTTCTTC
TRBD1	TRBV5-4	few	TRBJ2-1	CASSSGTGPSSYNEQFF	TGTGCCAGCAGCTCCGGGACAGGTCCGAGCTCCTACAATGAGCAGTTCTTC
NA	TRBV29-1	NA	TRBJ2-7	CSAGDSEQYF	TGCAGCGCTGGAGACAGCGAGCAGTACTTC
TRBD1	TRBV6-5	once	TRBJ2-7	CASSAQGFYEQYF	TGTGCCAGCAGTGCACAGGGGTTCTACGAGCAGTACTTC
TRBD1	TRBV18	NA	TRBJ1-1	CASSPQSQGRNTEAFF	TGTGCCAGCTCACCACAGTCACAGGGGAGGAACACTGAAGCTTTCTTT
NA	TRBV27	NA	TRBJ2-7	CASLPRSGLDYEQYF	TGTGCCAGCCTTCCCCGGAGCGGGTTAGACTACGAGCAGTACTTC
TRBD2	TRBV7-3	once	TRBJ2-2	CASSLKASGRGNTGELFF	TGTGCCAGCAGCTTAAAGGCTAGCGGGAGAGGGAACACCGGGGAGCTGTTTTTT